The clone carrying this T cell receptor (beta chain) showed up just a few times. Tregs were sorted as CD4+CD25+CD127-/low cells. V gave up 10 bases and J gave up 0 bases; unmatched junction bases: 6. Germline V lookup: CDR1 SGHRS, CDR2 YFSETQ. The CDR3 length is 14 residues. Full-length variable regions came from constant-region reverse primers plus semi-nested Nested Universal Primer A PCR. One entry per CDR3 protein, called by TCRdb with MiXCR from the 5' RACE reads. The sample includes 52,000 or so distinct CDR3 sequences, less than 25% of them seen just once. This receptor was identified in a female donor with breast cancer. The chain couples TRBV5-1 to TRBJ2-2; 7 bases align to TRBD2. Source material: tumor-infiltrating Tregs sorted from the breast tumor. The CDR3 loop is CAGASGSNTGELFF. The CDR3 nucleotides are TGCGCCGGCGCTAGCGGATCGAACACCGGGGAGCTGTTTTTT.